These 12 T cell receptor beta chains were sequenced from one sample in a study of blood T cell repertoires in COVID-19. Produced via immunoSEQ multiplex PCR; TCRdb's table is partial and in-frame only. The sample lists 9,500 to 11,000 clones, 80% to 90% occurring once. Input material: peripheral blood. Receptors were obtained from a human donor in a cohort sampled during active COVID-19.

The chain uses TRBV5-1 and TRBJ2-2; maybe TRBD1 (6 bases). The CDR3 contains 15 residues. Germline CDR1 SGHRS, CDR2 YFSETQ. The V end lost 0 bases, the J end lost 5 bases, and 11 bases lay between the germline ends. The CDR3 DNA sequence: TGCGCCAGCAGCTTGGCACAGGGCGGAACCGGGGAGCTGTTTTTT. Its translation is CASSLAQGGTGELFF.

The chain links TRBV4-2 to TRBJ1-1; 7 bases align to TRBD1. Trimming removed 1 base from V and 4 bases from J; junction bases left unmatched: 6. There are 15 residues in the CDR3. Per germline, CDR1 LGHNA and CDR2 YNFKEQ. CDR3 nucleotides: TGTGCCAGCAGCCAAGTCGAGGGGGCGGGCACTGAAGCTTTCTTT. Amino acid sequence: CASSQVEGAGTEAFF.

This clone was observed a few times. The rearrangement links TRBV5-1 to TRBJ2-2; D gene uncertain. CDR3 length: 14 amino acids. Germline V CDR1 and CDR2: SGHRS, YFSETQ. Trimming cost V 0 bases and J 4 bases, with 7 bases left between them. CDR3 sequence reads: CASSLGARTGELFF. The CDR3 region has the DNA TGCGCCAGCAGCTTGGGAGCTCGCACCGGGGAGCTGTTTTTT.

The genes are TRBV5-4 and TRBJ2-2; TRBD1 matches 8 bases. The CDR3 sequence is 16 residues long. After removal of 4 bases from V and 5 bases from J, the junction contained 10 bases not matched to a gene. Germline CDR1 SGHNT, CDR2 YYREEE (reference sequence). The CDR3 loop is CASSRQGPVRTGELFF. The CDR3 DNA follows: TGTGCCAGCAGCAGACAGGGGCCGGTGAGGACCGGGGAGCTGTTTTTT.

The chain is built from TRBV2 and TRBJ2-2; D uncertain. The CDR3 covers 16 residues. Trimming stripped 1 base from V and 0 bases from J, with 9 bases between. Germline lookup yields CDR1 SNHLY and CDR2 FYNNEI. The CDR3 loop reads CASSEDLVSNTGELFF. The CDR3 coding sequence is TGTGCCAGCAGTGAAGACTTGGTCTCGAACACCGGGGAGCTGTTTTTT.

The chain joins TRBV28 to TRBJ2-1; 11 positions match TRBD2. The CDR3 has 13 amino acids. In germline, CDR1 is MDHEN, CDR2 SYDVKM. V trimming: 6 bases; J trimming: 9 bases; junction bases outside the gene matches: 4. The chain's CDR3 is CASRLAGEVEQFF. The CDR3 DNA is TGTGCCAGCAGACTAGCGGGAGAGGTTGAGCAGTTCTTC.

This chain links TRBV2 with TRBJ2-7, with a possible D match to TRBD2 (6 bases). V was pared by 1 base and J by 7 bases, with 20 bases between. The V gene's germline CDR1 is SNHLY and CDR2 FYNNEI. This CDR3 spans 16 amino acids. The CDR3 DNA reads as TGTGCCAGCAGTGAAGACTCGGGGGTGGTCTTGCGAGAGCAGTACTTC. This encodes CASSEDSGVVLREQYF.

This clone was seen a few times. This chain links TRBV5-5 with TRBJ2-2, with TRBD1 as a possible D gene (6 bases). The V gene lost 3 bases and the J gene lost 4 bases, with 10 bases spanning the gap. Germline CDR1 reads SGHKS; CDR2 reads YYEKEE (reference sequence). This CDR3 is built from 14 residues. The CDR3 coding sequence is TGTGCCAGCAGCTGGGGGCGGATCACCGGGGAGCTGTTTTTT. It is translated as CASSWGRITGELFF.

J is TRBJ2-7 and V is TRBV25-1; the match to TRBD2 covers 9 bases. This CDR3 region has 13 residues. Per the germline V gene, CDR1 is MGHDK and CDR2 is SYGVNS. Germline trimming cut 5 bases from V and 7 bases from J; bases unmatched to any gene: 6. As DNA, the CDR3 is TGTGCCAGCAGTCGCGGGAGGGCGGATGAGCAGTACTTC. Residues: CASSRGRADEQYF.

This clone was counted only a few times. The V and J genes are TRBV12-3 or TRBV12-4 and TRBJ2-1; no definite D call. Trimming pared 4 bases from V and 10 bases from J, leaving 5 bases between. There are 10 residues in the CDR3. In nucleotides, the CDR3 is TGTGCCAGCAGTTCCGGGGAGCAGTTCTTC. Translation gives CASSSGEQFF.

V gene TRBV5-4 combines with J gene TRBJ1-1; D is possibly TRBD1 (6 bases). This CDR3 is 13 amino acids long. Deletions cut 6 bases from V and 1 base from J, with 10 bases between. Germline CDR1 reads SGHNT; CDR2 reads YYREEE (reference sequence). The CDR3 DNA sequence: TGTGCCAGCAATGACAGGCCGAACACTGAAGCTTTCTTT. Translation gives CASNDRPNTEAFF. Filled out from reference TRBV5-4 and TRBJ1-1, the complete variable domain reads ETGVTQSPTHLIKTRGQQVTLRCSSQSGHNTVSWYQQALGQGPQFIFQYYREEENGRGNFPPRFSGLQFPNYSSELNVNALELDDSALYLCASNDRPNTEAFFGQGTRLTVV.

This sequence joins TRBV28 and TRBJ2-7; a weak D match, TRBD2 (5 bases). This CDR3 has 15 amino acids. Per germline, CDR1 MDHEN and CDR2 SYDVKM. Trimming took off 5 bases at V and 1 base at J, with 15 bases between the two ends. CDR3 nucleotide sequence: TGTGCCAGCAGTCCCAGCGGAGGTGGGTCCTACGAGCAGTACTTC. Its protein is CASSPSGGGSYEQYF.